The 26 T cell receptor beta chains presented below share a single source sample, sequenced in a study of shared clonotypes between healthy human individuals. The method was immunoSEQ multiplex PCR; TCRdb's version includes in-frame clones alone and lacks a portion of them. Found here are about 2.1 million clones, around 93% of them singletons; the top ten hold about 1.5%. Naive CD8 populations comprised CD45RO-negative cells positively selected for CCR7, excluding terminally differentiated effector memory CD45RA+ cells. The sample taken for sequencing was naive CD8+ T cells from PBMCs. These receptors all stem from a man younger than 35 in good health. Some clones in this sample may be carry-over from other donors' samples.

The chain carries TRBV28 and TRBJ2-7, with 8 bases aligning to TRBD1. Germline trimming cut 3 bases from V and 5 bases from J; bases unmatched to any gene: 0. This CDR3 spans 12 amino acids. Germline lookup yields CDR1 MDHEN and CDR2 SYDVKM. The CDR3 sequence: CASSLTGDEQYF. Here the CDR3 DNA reads TGTGCCAGCAGTTTGACAGGGGACGAGCAGTACTTC.

The gene calls are TRBV10-3 and TRBJ2-7; D possibly corresponds to TRBD1 (5 bases). Trimming left V 4 bases short and J 1 base short, with 17 bases between. Germline V gene data show CDR1 as ENHRY and CDR2 as SYGVKD. The CDR3 loop spans 16 amino acids. The CDR3 is CAISVWTSTGSYEQYF. CDR3 bases: TGTGCCATCAGTGTGTGGACCTCTACAGGATCCTACGAGCAGTACTTC.

The rearrangement joins TRBV11-2 to TRBJ2-1; 12 bases are a match to TRBD2. V was pared by 5 bases and J by 9 bases, with 14 bases of the junction left unmatched. Germline loops: CDR1 SGHAT, CDR2 FQNNGV. CDR3 length: 17 amino acids. CDR3 sequence: CASSPLPLAGGPGEQFF. In nucleotides, the CDR3 is TGTGCCAGCAGCCCTCTCCCCCTAGCGGGAGGGCCGGGTGAGCAGTTCTTC.

The genes are TRBV12-1 and TRBJ1-1; TRBD1, as called in the table, went unchecked against the DNA. TRBV12-1 is described as a pseudogene. The CDR3 loop spans 15 amino acids. CDR3 protein: CASSKGQGLRTEAFF. In nucleotides, the CDR3 is TGTGCCAGCAGCAAAGGACAGGGCTTAAGAACTGAAGCTTTCTTT.

V is TRBV7-9 and J is TRBJ1-1, with D hard to call. Trimming removed 6 bases at V and 6 bases at J, with 11 bases between. The CDR3 totals 12 residues. Germline CDR1 and CDR2: SEHNR and FQNEAQ (reference sequence). CDR3 in DNA: TGTGCCAGCAGTGGCGGGATTCCTGAAGCTTTCTTT. Translating gives CASSGGIPEAFF. Using reference TRBV7-9 and TRBJ1-1 for the parts outside the CDR3, the full variable domain is DTGVSQNPRHKITKRGQNVTFRCDPISEHNRLYWYRQTLGQGPEFLTYFQNEAQLEKSRLLSDRFSAERPKGSFSTLEIQRTEQGDSAMYLCASSGGIPEAFFGQGTRLTVV.

The gene calls are TRBV6-1 and TRBJ1-1, with 8 bases that match TRBD1. V trimming: 4 bases; J trimming: 5 bases; junction bases outside the gene matches: 9. The CDR3 has 15 amino acids. CDR1 and CDR2 (germline): MNHNS, SASEGT. CDR3 in amino acids: CASSAHRGRGTEAFF. In DNA form, the CDR3 reads TGTGCCAGCAGTGCCCACAGGGGGAGGGGGACTGAAGCTTTCTTT.

This clone has only one observation. This rearrangement joins TRBV28 to TRBJ1-2, with 8 bases fitting TRBD1. Germline V CDR1 and CDR2: MDHEN, SYDVKM. V dropped 2 bases and J dropped 12; count of bases not matched to a gene: 11. This CDR3 has 14 residues. This chain's CDR3 is CASSLGRLDREDTF. The CDR3, as DNA: TGTGCCAGCAGTTTAGGGCGTCTGGACAGGGAAGACACCTTC.

V usage is TRBV27 and J usage is TRBJ2-3; D is uncertain. Germline loops: CDR1 MNHEY, CDR2 SMNVEV (reference sequence). Trimming left V 6 bases short and J 4 bases short, with 17 bases between. The CDR3 runs 15 residues. The CDR3 region is CASRHLSGVSDTQYF. In nucleotides, the CDR3 is TGTGCCAGCAGGCATCTTAGTGGGGTATCAGATACGCAGTATTTT.

V is TRBV27 and J is TRBJ1-1, with D uncertain. The germline V gene has CDR1 MNHEY and CDR2 SMNVEV (reference sequence). Trimming stripped 3 bases from V and 2 bases from J, with 7 bases between. CDR3 size: 13 residues. Here the CDR3 DNA reads TGTGCCAGCAGTTTCTACAGCAACACTGAAGCTTTCTTT. It translates to CASSFYSNTEAFF.

The V call is TRBV7-8, the J call TRBJ1-5, with 8 positions matching TRBD1. This CDR3 has 17 residues. The V segment lost 1 base and the J segment 3 bases; nucleotides outside the gene matches: 8. Germline loops: CDR1 SGHVS, CDR2 FQNEAQ. The CDR3 loop reads CASSLVYQGAYNQPQHF. CDR3 sequence (DNA): TGTGCCAGCAGCTTAGTTTATCAGGGGGCCTACAATCAGCCCCAGCATTTT.

On this clone itself: Other DNA sequences of this sample code for an identical CDR3. This sequence joins TRBV27 and TRBJ2-7; D is ambiguous. The CDR3 is made up of 15 amino acids. The germline gives CDR1 MNHEY, CDR2 SMNVEV (reference sequence). Trimming left V 0 bases short and J 0 bases short, with 9 bases between. The CDR3, as DNA: TGTGCCAGCAGTTTATCGGGCGGAAGCTCCTACGAGCAGTACTTC. This translates into CASSLSGGSSYEQYF.

This chain connects TRBV27 to TRBJ1-1; no firm D call. The V gene lost 6 bases and the J gene lost 1 base, with 3 bases spanning the gap. The CDR3 totals 11 residues. The germline CDR1 and CDR2 sequences are MNHEY and SMNVEV (reference sequence). CDR3 region: CASRGNTEAFF. The CDR3 nucleotides are TGTGCCAGCAGGGGGAACACTGAAGCTTTCTTT.

This chain's CDR3 is CASSFGAGGVTDTQYF. The CDR3 DNA reads TGTGCCAGCAGTTTCGGAGCGGGAGGCGTCACAGATACGCAGTATTTT. V gene TRBV27 combines with J gene TRBJ2-3; 9 bases map to TRBD2. CDR1 and CDR2 (germline): MNHEY, SMNVEV (reference sequence). This CDR3 spans 16 amino acids. The trim removed 3 bases at V and 2 bases at J, leaving 6 bases unmatched.

This chain links TRBV5-6 with TRBJ2-4, with a possible D match to TRBD1 (5 bases). The V and J ends lost 2 bases and 2 bases respectively, with 11 bases between them. CDR3 size: 15 residues. The V gene's germline CDR1 is SGHDT and CDR2 YYEEEE. As DNA, the CDR3 is TGTGCCAGCAGCTTAGTCGGACAAACCAAAAACATTCAGTACTTC. Encoded protein: CASSLVGQTKNIQYF.

The chain uses TRBV4-3 and TRBJ2-3; D is uncertain. Germline CDR1 is LGHNA and CDR2 is YSLEER. Trimming shortened V by 4 bases and J by 5 bases, and 10 bases separated the two germline ends. This CDR3 has 13 amino acids. The CDR3 DNA reads as TGCGCCAGCAGCCCTCCGGGCGGAGATACGCAGTATTTT. The encoded protein is CASSPPGGDTQYF.

The chain carries TRBV28 and TRBJ2-7; 7 bases are a match to TRBD2. Germline-derived CDR1 and CDR2 are MDHEN and SYDVKM. The ends lost 7 bases at V and 4 bases at J; junction bases unmatched: 13. This CDR3 has 15 amino acids. CDR3 coding DNA: TGTGCCAGCACCCCCCTCCGAGGGGAGGGATACGAGCAGTACTTC. Translated: CASTPLRGEGYEQYF.

This clone was seen only once. The chain uses TRBV27 and TRBJ2-3; TRBD2 matches at 9 bases. Trimming removed 5 bases from V and 0 bases from J; junction bases left unmatched: 6. CDR3 size: 16 residues. Germline V gives CDR1 MNHEY, CDR2 SMNVEV (reference sequence). CDR3 coding DNA: TGTGCCAGCAGTGAACCCGGGACTAGCAGCACAGATACGCAGTATTTT. Protein: CASSEPGTSSTDTQYF.

The J gene is TRBJ2-3, the V gene TRBV5-1; D is ambiguous. The CDR3 contains 14 residues. The germline V gene encodes CDR1 SGHRS and CDR2 YFSETQ. Trimming removed 0 bases at V and 6 bases at J, with 11 bases between. CDR3 nucleotide sequence: TGCGCCAGCAGCTTGGCCGGTTTAGAGGATACGCAGTATTTT. This encodes CASSLAGLEDTQYF.

The CDR3 region is CASKRVQGSRDQPQHF. In nucleotides, the CDR3 is TGTGCCAGCAAAAGGGTACAGGGTAGCAGAGATCAGCCCCAGCATTTT. J is TRBJ1-5 and V is TRBV2; D is perhaps TRBD1 (6 bases). The V end was cut by 7 bases, the J end by 5 bases, with 21 bases between. This CDR3 has 16 amino acids. The germline gives CDR1 SNHLY, CDR2 FYNNEI.

This sequence joins TRBV5-1 and TRBJ2-7; D unclear. Germline-derived CDR1 and CDR2 are SGHRS and YFSETQ. The V gene lost 6 bases and the J gene lost 3 bases, with 13 bases spanning the gap. The CDR3 covers 13 residues. The CDR3 sequence: CASKGRMGYEQYF. In DNA form, the CDR3 reads TGCGCCAGCAAGGGCAGAATGGGCTACGAGCAGTACTTC.

This clone appeared once. This chain connects TRBV9 to TRBJ2-1; TRBD1 agrees at 8 bases. Germline assignment: CDR1 SGDLS and CDR2 YYNGEE. The length of the CDR3 is 15 residues. V trimming: 4 bases; J trimming: 7 bases; junction bases outside the gene matches: 10. The CDR3: CASSFMAGGENEQFF. The CDR3 DNA follows: TGTGCCAGCAGCTTTATGGCAGGGGGCGAGAATGAGCAGTTCTTC.

This clone appeared a few times. V and J are TRBV7-9 and TRBJ1-5; D uncertain. This CDR3 has 14 residues. Germline V gene data show CDR1 as SEHNR and CDR2 as FQNEAQ (reference sequence). Trimming shortened V by 0 bases and J by 7 bases, and 10 bases separated the two germline ends. CDR3 in DNA: TGTGCCAGCAGCTTAGCGGCGAGCGCCCAGCCCCAGCATTTT. Its protein product is CASSLAASAQPQHF.

The gene calls are TRBV19 and TRBJ1-1; 7 bases line up with TRBD1. V dropped 2 bases and J dropped 5; count of bases not matched to a gene: 11. The CDR3 has 16 amino acids. Germline V CDR1 and CDR2: LNHDA, SQIVND (reference sequence). This chain's CDR3 is CASSIMAGGAATEAFF. The CDR3 DNA follows: TGTGCCAGTAGTATAATGGCAGGGGGAGCTGCAACTGAAGCTTTCTTT.

V is TRBV7-9 and J is TRBJ2-1, with no clear D. This CDR3 spans 12 amino acids. Per germline, CDR1 SEHNR and CDR2 FQNEAQ (reference sequence). V lost 1 base and J 5 bases, leaving 3 bases between the germline ends. As DNA, the CDR3 is TGTGCCAGCAGCTTAGAAGACAATGAGCAGTTCTTC. It codes for CASSLEDNEQFF.

The rearrangement joins TRBV6-1 to TRBJ1-4; D is uncertain. The CDR3 runs 13 residues. V lost 2 bases to trimming and J lost 8 bases, with 9 bases between them. Germline V lookup: CDR1 MNHNS, CDR2 SASEGT. CDR3 region: CASSEIPGEKLFF. DNA of the CDR3: TGTGCCAGCAGTGAAATCCCGGGGGAAAAACTGTTTTTT.

The chain carries TRBV7-9 and TRBJ2-4; no clear D. Germline CDR1 and CDR2: SEHNR and FQNEAQ (reference sequence). V was trimmed by 7 bases and J by 6 bases, leaving 13 bases between them. The CDR3 is 13 residues long. CDR3 amino acids: CASTPSTRNIQYF. DNA of the CDR3: TGTGCCAGCACCCCATCGACTCGAAACATTCAGTACTTC.